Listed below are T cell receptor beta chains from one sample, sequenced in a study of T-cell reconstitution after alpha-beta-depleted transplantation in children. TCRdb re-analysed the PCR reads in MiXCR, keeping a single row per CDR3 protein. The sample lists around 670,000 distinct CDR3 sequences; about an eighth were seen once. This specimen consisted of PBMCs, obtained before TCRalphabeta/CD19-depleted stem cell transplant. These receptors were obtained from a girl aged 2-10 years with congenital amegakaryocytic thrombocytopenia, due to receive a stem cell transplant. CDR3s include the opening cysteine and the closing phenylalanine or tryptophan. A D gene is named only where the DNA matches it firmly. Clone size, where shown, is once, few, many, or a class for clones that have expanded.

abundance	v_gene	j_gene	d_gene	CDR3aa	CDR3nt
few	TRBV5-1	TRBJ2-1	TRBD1	CASSLGWTGSYNEQFF	TGCGCCAGCAGCTTGGGATGGACAGGGTCCTACAATGAGCAGTTCTTC
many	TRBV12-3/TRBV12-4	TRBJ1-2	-	CASSLFPGSGYTF	TGTGCCAGCAGTTTATTTCCCGGGAGCGGCTACACCTTC
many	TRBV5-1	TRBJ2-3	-	CASSSGSPTDTQYF	TGCGCCAGCAGCTCGGGGTCGCCCACAGATACGCAGTATTTT
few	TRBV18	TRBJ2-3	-	CASSPQGITDTQYF	TGTGCCAGCTCCCCACAGGGAATCACAGATACGCAGTATTTT
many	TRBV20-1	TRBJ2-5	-	CSAPPAQETQYF	TGCAGTGCTCCCCCGGCCCAAGAGACCCAGTACTTC
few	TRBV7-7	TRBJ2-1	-	CASSLGEDLYNEQFF	TGTGCCAGCAGCTTAGGGGAGGACCTTTACAATGAGCAGTTCTTC
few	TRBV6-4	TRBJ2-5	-	CASKYRLVPNLDETQYF	TGTGCCAGCAAATACCGATTGGTGCCAAACCTTGACGAGACCCAGTACTTC
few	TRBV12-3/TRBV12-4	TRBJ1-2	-	CASSAGTSYGYTF	TGTGCCAGCAGTGCTGGGACGTCCTATGGCTACACCTTC
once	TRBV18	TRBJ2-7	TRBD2	CASSPDTSGSSYEQYF	TGTGCCAGCTCACCGGACACTAGCGGGAGCTCCTACGAGCAGTACTTC
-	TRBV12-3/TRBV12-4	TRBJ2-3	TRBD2	CASEAGDRSTDTQYF	TGTGCCAGTGAGGCGGGGGATAGGAGCACAGATACGCAGTATTTT